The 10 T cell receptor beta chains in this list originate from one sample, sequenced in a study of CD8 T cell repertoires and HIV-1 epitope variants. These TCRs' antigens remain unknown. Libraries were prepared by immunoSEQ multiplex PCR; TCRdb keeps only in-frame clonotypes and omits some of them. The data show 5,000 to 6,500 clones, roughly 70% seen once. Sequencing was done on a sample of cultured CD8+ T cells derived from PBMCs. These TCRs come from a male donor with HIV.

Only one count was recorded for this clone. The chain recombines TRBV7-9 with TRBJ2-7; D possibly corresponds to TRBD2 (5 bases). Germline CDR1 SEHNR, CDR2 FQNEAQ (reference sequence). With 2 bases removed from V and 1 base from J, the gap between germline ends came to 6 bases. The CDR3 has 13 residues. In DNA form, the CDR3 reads TGTGCCAGCAGCTTACCGGGGTCCTACGAGCAGTACTTC. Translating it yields CASSLPGSYEQYF.

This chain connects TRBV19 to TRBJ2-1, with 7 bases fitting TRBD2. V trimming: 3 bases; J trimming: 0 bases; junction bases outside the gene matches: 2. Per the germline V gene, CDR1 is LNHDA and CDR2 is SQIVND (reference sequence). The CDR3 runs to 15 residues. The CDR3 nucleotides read TGTGCCAGTAGTATTACGGGAGGCTCCTACAATGAGCAGTTCTTC. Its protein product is CASSITGGSYNEQFF. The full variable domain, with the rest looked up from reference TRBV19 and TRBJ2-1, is DGGITQSPKYLFRKEGQNVTLSCEQNLNHDAMYWYRQDPGQGLRLIYYSQIVNDFQKGDIAEGYSVSREKKESFPLTVTSAQKNPTAFYLCASSITGGSYNEQFFGPGTRLTVL.

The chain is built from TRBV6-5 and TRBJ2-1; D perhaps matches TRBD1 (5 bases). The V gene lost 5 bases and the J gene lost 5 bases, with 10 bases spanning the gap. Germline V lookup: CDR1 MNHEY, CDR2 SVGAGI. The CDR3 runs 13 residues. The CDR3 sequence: CASSPDTHNEQFF. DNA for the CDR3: TGTGCCAGCAGTCCGGACACCCACAATGAGCAGTTCTTC.

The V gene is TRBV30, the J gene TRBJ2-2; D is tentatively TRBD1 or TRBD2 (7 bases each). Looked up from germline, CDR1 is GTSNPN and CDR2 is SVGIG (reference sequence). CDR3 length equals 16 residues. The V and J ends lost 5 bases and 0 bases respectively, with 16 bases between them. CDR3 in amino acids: CAWDGGDRANTGELFF. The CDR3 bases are TGTGCCTGGGATGGGGGGGACAGAGCGAACACCGGGGAGCTGTTTTTT. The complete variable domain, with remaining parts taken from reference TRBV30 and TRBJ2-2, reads SQTIHQWPATLVQPVGSPLSLECTVEGTSNPNLYWYRQAAGRGLQLLFYSVGIGQISSEVPQNLSASRPQDRQFILSSKKLLLSDSGFYLCAWDGGDRANTGELFFGEGSRLTVL.

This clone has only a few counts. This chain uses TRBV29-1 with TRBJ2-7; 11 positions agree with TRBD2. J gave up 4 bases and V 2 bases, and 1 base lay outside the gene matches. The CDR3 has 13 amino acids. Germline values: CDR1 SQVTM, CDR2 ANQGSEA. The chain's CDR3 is CSVETSGSYEQYF. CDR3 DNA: TGCAGCGTTGAAACTAGCGGGAGTTACGAGCAGTACTTC.

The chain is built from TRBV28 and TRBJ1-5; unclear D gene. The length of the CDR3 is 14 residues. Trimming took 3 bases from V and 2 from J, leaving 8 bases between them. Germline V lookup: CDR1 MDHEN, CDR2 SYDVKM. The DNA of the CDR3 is TGTGCCAGCAGTTTGCAGGACCGCAATCAGCCCCAGCATTTT. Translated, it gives CASSLQDRNQPQHF. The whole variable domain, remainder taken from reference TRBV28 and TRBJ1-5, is DVKVTQSSRYLVKRTGEKVFLECVQDMDHENMFWYRQDPGLGLRLIYFSYDVKMKEKGDIPEGYSVSREKKERFSLILESASTNQTSMYLCASSLQDRNQPQHFGDGTRLSIL.

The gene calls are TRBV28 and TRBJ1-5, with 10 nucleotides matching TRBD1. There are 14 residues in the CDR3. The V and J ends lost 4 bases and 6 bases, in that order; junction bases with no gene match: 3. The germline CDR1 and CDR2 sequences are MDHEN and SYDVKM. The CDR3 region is CASSWDRGRQPQHF. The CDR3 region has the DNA TGTGCCAGCAGTTGGGACAGGGGACGTCAGCCCCAGCATTTT.

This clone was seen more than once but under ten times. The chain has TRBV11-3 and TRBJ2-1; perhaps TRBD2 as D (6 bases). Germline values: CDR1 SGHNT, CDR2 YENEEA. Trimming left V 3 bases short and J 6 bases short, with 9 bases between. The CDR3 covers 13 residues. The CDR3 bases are TGTGCCAGCAGCTTTGAGGGAGGCAATGAGCAGTTCTTC. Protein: CASSFEGGNEQFF.

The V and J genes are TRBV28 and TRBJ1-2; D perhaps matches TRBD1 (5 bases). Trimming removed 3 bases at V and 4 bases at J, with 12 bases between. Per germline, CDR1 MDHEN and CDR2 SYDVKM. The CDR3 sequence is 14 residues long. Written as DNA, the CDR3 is TGTGCCAGCAGTTTCGGGGGAAACTCCTATGGCTACACCTTC. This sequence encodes CASSFGGNSYGYTF.

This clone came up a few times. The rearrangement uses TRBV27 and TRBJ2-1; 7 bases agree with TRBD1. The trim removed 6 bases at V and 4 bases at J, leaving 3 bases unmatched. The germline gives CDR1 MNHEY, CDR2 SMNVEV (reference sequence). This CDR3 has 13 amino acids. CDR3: CASRDRTYNEQFF. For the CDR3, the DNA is TGTGCCAGCAGGGACAGGACTTACAATGAGCAGTTCTTC.